Listed below are T cell receptor beta chains from one sample, sequenced in a study of vaccination effects on CD4 cells after COVID-19. TCRdb keeps only in-frame clones here, not all; method: immunoSEQ multiplex PCR. This table holds under 40,000 clones, 72% found once. No antigen is known for these receptors. The starting material was CD4+ T cells from PBMCs cultured with HCoV-229E spike peptides, obtained after COVID-19 vaccination. The receptors shown here come from a human donor who received a COVID-19 vaccine. Each CDR3 is given with its conserved first and last residue. Each record gives: CDR3 length, D gene, V gene, clone size, J gene, CDR3 protein, CDR3 DNA. The D gene is left open where the match is weak. Rows may omit the clone size; those that give it use once, few, many or a size class.

length: 12
D: NA
V: TRBV6-1
size: NA
J: TRBJ2-7
CDR3: CASSEKGYEQYF
DNA: TGTGCCAGCAGTGAAAAGGGGTACGAGCAGTACTTC

length: 12
D: TRBD1
V: TRBV6-5
size: NA
J: TRBJ1-2
CDR3: CASSQTGTLCTF
DNA: TGTGCCAGCAGCCAGACAGGGACCTTATGCACCTTC

length: 14
D: NA
V: TRBV19
size: NA
J: TRBJ2-5
CDR3: CASSTVDNQETQYF
DNA: TGTGCCAGTAGTACAGTGGACAACCAAGAGACCCAGTACTTC

length: 14
D: NA
V: TRBV7-2
size: NA
J: TRBJ1-1
CDR3: CASSLVAANTEAFF
DNA: TGTGCCAGCAGCTTAGTGGCGGCCAACACTGAAGCTTTCTTT

length: 18
D: NA
V: TRBV19
size: NA
J: TRBJ2-5
CDR3: CASSTKDPGHRARETQYF
DNA: TGTGCCAGTAGTACAAAGGACCCGGGACATCGGGCGCGAGAGACCCAGTACTTC

length: 14
D: TRBD2
V: TRBV19
size: NA
J: TRBJ2-5
CDR3: CASSISGGQETQYF
DNA: TGTGCCAGTAGTATTAGCGGGGGCCAAGAGACCCAGTACTTC

length: 14
D: NA
V: TRBV11-2
size: NA
J: TRBJ2-7
CDR3: CASSSLTGFGEQYF
DNA: TGTGCCAGCAGCTCCCTCACTGGGTTTGGCGAGCAGTACTTC

length: 13
D: TRBD1
V: TRBV10-1
size: NA
J: TRBJ1-2
CDR3: CASSDPGGDGYTF
DNA: TGCGCCAGCAGTGACCCAGGGGGAGATGGCTACACCTTC

length: 15
D: TRBD2
V: TRBV5-1
size: NA
J: TRBJ2-4
CDR3: CASSLGLVAKNIQYF
DNA: TGCGCCAGCAGCCTCGGACTAGTCGCCAAAAACATTCAGTACTTC

length: 15
D: TRBD1
V: TRBV9
size: NA
J: TRBJ2-1
CDR3: CASSAAGTGHNEQFF
DNA: TGTGCCAGCAGCGCGGCCGGGACAGGACACAATGAGCAGTTCTTC

length: 16
D: TRBD1
V: TRBV5-6
size: NA
J: TRBJ2-7
CDR3: CASSLEGQGSSYEQYF
DNA: TGTGCCAGCAGCTTGGAGGGACAGGGGTCCTCCTACGAGCAGTACTTC

length: 13
D: TRBD1
V: TRBV5-1
size: few
J: TRBJ1-1
CDR3: CASSHPDRTRAFF
DNA: TGCGCCAGCAGCCACCCGGACAGGACGCGAGCTTTCTTT

length: 13
D: NA
V: TRBV6-5
size: NA
J: TRBJ2-1
CDR3: CASRRLIATEQFF
DNA: TGTGCCAGCAGAAGATTAATAGCGACAGAGCAGTTCTTC

length: 15
D: TRBD1
V: TRBV6-6
size: NA
J: TRBJ2-7
CDR3: CASSSLDRDAYEQYF
DNA: TGTGCCAGCAGTTCTCTGGACAGGGATGCCTACGAGCAGTACTTC

length: 12
D: NA
V: TRBV29-1
size: few
J: TRBJ1-2
CDR3: CSVEGPRGGYTF
DNA: TGCAGCGTTGAGGGGCCCCGCGGAGGCTACACCTTC

length: 17
D: NA
V: TRBV7-2
size: NA
J: TRBJ2-7
CDR3: CASSLPLTRLTAYEQYF
DNA: TGTGCCAGCAGCTTACCCCTAACTCGACTGACAGCCTACGAGCAGTACTTC

length: 11
D: NA
V: TRBV6-2/TRBV6-3
size: once
J: TRBJ2-7
CDR3: CASSYSVEQYF
DNA: TGTGCCAGCAGTTACTCGGTCGAGCAGTACTTC

length: 14
D: NA
V: TRBV7-9
size: NA
J: TRBJ2-6
CDR3: CASSAGVGANVLTF
DNA: TGTGCCAGCAGCGCAGGGGTTGGGGCCAACGTCCTGACTTTC

length: 20
D: TRBD2
V: TRBV3-1/TRBV3-2
size: NA
J: TRBJ2-3
CDR3: CASSSFGLAGGRAGTDTQYF
DNA: TGTGCCAGCAGCTCCTTTGGACTAGCGGGGGGTAGGGCTGGCACAGATACGCAGTATTTT

length: 17
D: NA
V: TRBV5-8
size: NA
J: TRBJ2-5
CDR3: CASSPVWAVGTQETQYF
DNA: TGTGCCAGCAGCCCCGTTTGGGCCGTAGGGACCCAAGAGACCCAGTACTTC

length: 12
D: NA
V: TRBV2
size: NA
J: TRBJ2-5
CDR3: CASTTGKETQYF
DNA: TGTGCCAGCACAACAGGGAAAGAGACCCAGTACTTC

length: 17
D: NA
V: TRBV5-1
size: NA
J: TRBJ1-3
CDR3: CASSLAAAGSSGNTIYF
DNA: TGCGCCAGCAGCTTGGCCGCGGCAGGGAGCTCTGGAAACACCATATATTTT

length: 15
D: NA
V: TRBV19
size: once
J: TRBJ1-1
CDR3: CASSTGRLLNTEAFF
DNA: TGTGCCAGTAGTACGGGACGGCTCCTGAACACTGAAGCTTTCTTT